The 24 T cell receptor beta chains listed next were all sequenced from one sample in a study of neurological immune-mediated disorders. TCRdb used MiXCR to reprocess the 5' RACE reads, holding one entry per CDR3 protein. The repertoire includes tens of thousands of distinct CDR3 sequences, roughly 7% of them detected once, and less than 4.5% sits in the top ten. The sequencing input was PBMCs. Receptors originate from a woman aged 35 to 49 in good health.

This clonotype has at least ten counts. The chain uses TRBV20-1 and TRBJ2-1; 10 nucleotides agree with TRBD2. J was trimmed by 8 bases and V by 1 base; bases with no gene match: 8. Germline CDR1 is DFQATT and CDR2 is SNEGSKA (reference sequence). CDR3 size: 15 residues. The CDR3 DNA follows: TGCAGTGCTAGAGTAGCGGGGGGCCTTCGGCATGAGCAGTTCTTC. Protein: CSARVAGGLRHEQFF.

This clonotype was seen repeatedly, ten times or more. The chain recombines TRBV7-9 with TRBJ2-7; D is ambiguous. V dropped 5 bases and J dropped 9 bases, with 14 bases sitting between them. Germline values: CDR1 SEHNR, CDR2 FQNEAQ (reference sequence). The CDR3 loop spans 12 amino acids. CDR3 in amino acids: CASSKDQAVQYF. The CDR3, as DNA: TGTGCCAGCAGCAAAGATCAGGCCGTGCAGTACTTC.

This clonotype showed up many times. V usage is TRBV20-1 and J usage is TRBJ1-1; D gene ambiguous. V shed 6 bases and J shed 1 base, with 9 bases lying between them. Germline CDR1 is DFQATT and CDR2 is SNEGSKA (reference sequence). The CDR3 is made up of 12 amino acids. The CDR3 sequence is CSARRGNTEAFF. Here the CDR3 DNA reads TGCAGTGCCCGCCGGGGGAACACTGAAGCTTTCTTT.

This clonotype was observed at least ten times. The chain couples TRBV25-1 to TRBJ2-7; tentatively, D is TRBD1 (5 bases). The length of the CDR3 is 15 residues. From germline, CDR1 is MGHDK and CDR2 SYGVNS. Trimming removed 3 bases from V and 5 bases from J, with 17 bases in between. CDR3: CASSDPRGGENEQYF. DNA for the CDR3: TGTGCCAGCAGTGACCCAAGGGGTGGTGAGAACGAGCAGTACTTC.

This clonotype was observed many times. This sequence joins TRBV12-3 or TRBV12-4 and TRBJ1-5; D unresolved. CDR3 size: 15 residues. Trimming cost V 4 bases and J 0 bases, with 10 bases left between them. DNA for the CDR3: TGTGCCAGCAGTTCGAAAGGGTTTAGCAATCAGCCCCAGCATTTT. It specifies CASSSKGFSNQPQHF.

This clonotype was seen many times. The rearrangement links TRBV25-1 to TRBJ2-7; maybe TRBD1 (5 bases). This CDR3 contains 16 residues. Germline V gene sequence: CDR1 MGHDK, CDR2 SYGVNS. V was shortened by 3 bases and J by 4 bases, with 19 bases between the two germline ends. This CDR3 is CASSDPGASKGYEQYF. The CDR3 nucleotides are TGTGCCAGCAGTGACCCTGGGGCCTCCAAGGGGTACGAGCAGTACTTC.

Many counts were recorded for this clonotype. V is TRBV9 and J is TRBJ2-1; 12 bases are shared with TRBD2. Germline loops: CDR1 SGDLS, CDR2 YYNGEE. CDR3 length: 16 amino acids. V dropped 0 bases and J dropped 9; count of bases not matched to a gene: 7. As DNA, the CDR3 is TGTGCCAGCAGCGTAGATGAGACTAGCGGGAGCCTTGAGCAGTTCTTC. This gives the protein CASSVDETSGSLEQFF.

This clonotype showed up many times. The chain uses TRBV12-3 or TRBV12-4 and TRBJ1-5; D gene ambiguous. With 8 bases removed from V and 0 bases from J, the gap between germline ends came to 11 bases. The CDR3 contains 14 residues. DNA for the CDR3: TGTGCCAGCTCAGACTGGGGTAGCAATCAGCCCCAGCATTTT. It encodes CASSDWGSNQPQHF.

Ten or more counts support this clonotype. The chain uses TRBV5-1 and TRBJ2-1, with TRBD1 matching over 7 bases. Per germline, CDR1 SGHRS and CDR2 YFSETQ. The CDR3 runs 14 residues. V was pared by 2 bases and J by 10 bases, with 9 bases of the junction left unmatched. CDR3 nucleotide sequence: TGCGCCAGCAGCTTTGACGGGACAGCCCTCGAGCAGTTCTTC. Translated, it gives CASSFDGTALEQFF.

This clonotype has a count of ten or more. The CDR3 reads CASRQLSGGSQETQYF. CDR3 coding DNA: TGTGCCAGCAGGCAACTAAGCGGGGGAAGCCAAGAGACCCAGTACTTC. This chain uses TRBV6-2 or TRBV6-3 with TRBJ2-5; 8 bases fit TRBD2. CDR3 size: 16 residues. V trimming: 6 bases; J trimming: 1 base; junction bases outside the gene matches: 10. Germline lookup yields CDR1 MNHEY and CDR2 SVGEGT.

This clonotype was found once. The DNA of the CDR3 is TGTGCCACCAGTGATACCGGGACCGACACTGAAGCTTTCTTT. It specifies CATSDTGTDTEAFF. The V gene is TRBV24-1, the J gene TRBJ1-1; the D gene is possibly TRBD1 (5 bases). Germline lookup yields CDR1 KGHDR and CDR2 SFDVKD. The CDR3 totals 14 residues. Trimming took off 3 bases at V and 3 bases at J, with 10 bases between the two ends.

Ten or more counts support this clonotype. The CDR3 loop is CASSLRQLYNSPLHF. DNA for the CDR3: TGTGCCAGCAGTTTGAGACAGCTCTATAATTCACCCCTCCACTTT. V is TRBV27 and J is TRBJ1-6, with D possibly being TRBD1 (5 bases). The germline V gene has CDR1 MNHEY and CDR2 SMNVEV (reference sequence). The CDR3 loop spans 15 amino acids. V lost 3 bases and J lost 3, with 9 bases in between.

This clonotype occurred many times. V and J are TRBV7-2 and TRBJ1-5; the D is unclear. V lost 5 bases and J 9 bases, leaving 8 bases between the germline ends. CDR1 and CDR2 (germline): SGHTA, FQGNSA. CDR3 length equals 11 residues. Written as DNA, the CDR3 is TGTGCCAGCAGCCGCGACGGGCCCCAGCATTTT. Its translation is CASSRDGPQHF.

The CDR3 sequence is CASSKPQRGKATQYF. As DNA, the CDR3 is TGTGCCAGTAGTAAGCCCCAGCGGGGGAAGGCGACCCAGTACTTC. J is TRBJ2-5 and V is TRBV19; 8 nucleotides line up with TRBD2. Trimming cost V 4 bases and J 7 bases; bases outside gene matches: 11. This CDR3 is 15 amino acids long. Germline assignment: CDR1 LNHDA and CDR2 SQIVND (reference sequence).

There are many counts of this clonotype. The CDR3 DNA follows: TGTGCCAGCAGACTAGGAACTCACACCGGGGAGCTGTTTTTT. This sequence encodes CASRLGTHTGELFF. The V call is TRBV7-3, the J call TRBJ2-2; tentative D call: TRBD2 (5 bases). CDR3 length: 14 amino acids. With 6 bases removed from V and 3 bases from J, the gap between germline ends came to 11 bases. CDR1 is SGHTA, CDR2 FQGTGA, per germline.

This clonotype was seen at least ten times. The V gene is TRBV27, the J gene TRBJ1-5; D is undetermined. The germline V and J ends were trimmed by 4 bases and 4 bases, with 11 bases remaining between them. The CDR3 loop spans 14 amino acids. The germline V gene has CDR1 MNHEY and CDR2 SMNVEV (reference sequence). The CDR3 reads CASSYLGPNQPQHF. CDR3 bases: TGTGCCAGCAGTTACCTCGGACCGAATCAGCCCCAGCATTTT.

This clonotype was observed at least ten times. The chain couples TRBV7-2 to TRBJ1-2, with no clear D. Germline CDR1 reads SGHTA; CDR2 reads FQGNSA. V was pared by 3 bases and J by 5 bases, with 13 bases between. The CDR3 is 14 residues long. This CDR3 reads CASSFFIPGYGYTF. DNA for the CDR3: TGTGCCAGCAGCTTCTTTATTCCGGGGTATGGCTACACCTTC.

The table lists this clonotype with many counts. This chain uses TRBV5-1 with TRBJ2-7; D is ambiguous. Germline lookup yields CDR1 SGHRS and CDR2 YFSETQ. With 4 bases removed from V and 2 bases from J, the gap between germline ends came to 13 bases. CDR3 length: 14 residues. CDR3 coding DNA: TGCGCCAGCAGCCCCCCTCTAGGGACCTACGAGCAGTACTTC. Translated, it gives CASSPPLGTYEQYF.

A few counts support this clonotype. A read error may be the cause here, since a much bigger clone is one base away. The rearrangement uses TRBV29-1 and TRBJ1-2; no firm D call. This CDR3 region has 12 residues. Germline-derived CDR1 and CDR2 are SQVTM and ANQGSEA. Trimming pared 1 base from V and 4 bases from J, leaving 7 bases between. CDR3 sequence reads: CSVEGGSYGYTF. The CDR3 coding sequence is TGCAGCGTTGAAGGAGGGTCCTATGGCTACACCTTC.

This clonotype was detected only a few times. V is TRBV12-3 or TRBV12-4 and J is TRBJ1-1; D is uncertain. The length of the CDR3 is 14 residues. V dropped 3 bases and J dropped 1 base, with 9 bases sitting between them. The CDR3 loop reads CASSFWNSNTEAFF. The CDR3 DNA reads TGTGCCAGCAGTTTCTGGAATTCGAACACTGAAGCTTTCTTT.

This clonotype rates as medium-sized. The chain couples TRBV5-1 to TRBJ2-3, with TRBD1 identical over 7 bases. Losses at the gene ends were 3 bases for V and 0 bases for J; bases not matched to a gene: 13. Germline CDR1 is SGHRS and CDR2 is YFSETQ. The CDR3 runs to 18 residues. CDR3 residues: CASSWDRLSSFSTDTQYF. The CDR3 bases are TGCGCCAGCAGCTGGGACAGATTATCCTCTTTTAGCACAGATACGCAGTATTTT.

This clonotype occurred many times. The gene calls are TRBV7-2 and TRBJ2-7; TRBD2 might be the D (5 bases). The germline V and J ends were trimmed by 4 bases and 4 bases, with 17 bases remaining between them. The V gene's germline CDR1 is SGHTA and CDR2 FQGNSA. This CDR3 has 15 amino acids. As DNA, the CDR3 is TGTGCCAGCAGCTCCCCCCTAGCTTTAGGTTACGAGCAGTACTTC. Protein sequence: CASSSPLALGYEQYF.

This clonotype appeared many times. V is TRBV7-8 and J is TRBJ2-5; 8 bases line up with TRBD2. Germline V gene lookup returns CDR1 SGHVS and CDR2 FQNEAQ. V gave up 5 bases and J gave up 3 bases; unmatched junction bases: 2. This CDR3 has 13 residues. CDR3 coding DNA: TGTGCCAGCAGCGTTAGCGGGAAAGAGACCCAGTACTTC. Translated: CASSVSGKETQYF.

This clonotype was detected ten times or more. The rearrangement links TRBV28 to TRBJ1-1, with D maybe TRBD1 (5 bases). CDR1 and CDR2 from the germline V gene are MDHEN and SYDVKM. The CDR3 extends over 14 amino acids. Trimming removed 6 bases at V and 1 base at J, with 12 bases between. CDR3 sequence reads: CASSQIDRNTEAFF. DNA for the CDR3: TGTGCCAGCAGCCAAATCGACAGGAACACTGAAGCTTTCTTT.